These 5 T cell receptor beta chains were all obtained from the same sample, sequenced in a study of CD8 T cells in Susac syndrome. RNA totalling 0.5 to 1 ug underwent reverse transcription with random hexamers. TCRdb called the immunoSEQ multiplex PCR reads again in MiXCR, with one record for every CDR3 protein. Of more than 75,000 distinct CDR3 sequences listed, about 94% are singletons. What was sequenced was CD8+ T cells from PBMCs. The receptors derive from a human donor in good health.

V usage is TRBV5-1 and J usage is TRBJ1-5, with D possibly matching TRBD1 (6 bases). V was pared by 4 bases and J by 6 bases, with 11 bases between. The CDR3 is 13 residues long. Germline-derived CDR1 and CDR2 are SGHRS and YFSETQ. The CDR3 here is CASSLEGVQPQHF. CDR3 bases: TGCGCCAGCAGCCTGGAGGGGGTTCAGCCCCAGCATTTT.

V and J are TRBV4-3 and TRBJ2-7, with 11 bases aligning to TRBD1. The V gene's germline CDR1 is LGHNA and CDR2 YSLEER. J gave up 3 bases and V 3 bases, and 4 bases lay outside the gene matches. The CDR3 has 15 amino acids. CDR3 sequence: CASSHRTGGFYEQYF. In DNA, the CDR3 is TGCGCCAGCAGCCATCGGACAGGGGGCTTCTACGAGCAGTACTTC.

CDR3 nucleotides: TGTGCCAGCAGTTTAGAGGGGCATGGCTCCTACAATGAGCAGTTCTTC. It specifies CASSLEGHGSYNEQFF. The J gene is TRBJ2-1, the V gene TRBV28; D possibly matches TRBD1 or TRBD2 (5 bases each). Germline CDR1 reads MDHEN; CDR2 reads SYDVKM. CDR3 length equals 16 residues. The V end lost 2 bases, the J end lost 0 bases, and 11 bases lay between the germline ends.

The rearrangement joins TRBV10-3 to TRBJ1-1; 7 positions match TRBD1. J was trimmed by 3 bases and V by 0 bases; bases with no gene match: 4. CDR1 is ENHRY, CDR2 SYGVKD, per germline. The CDR3 covers 15 residues. The CDR3 loop is CAISESSQGDTEAFF. CDR3 DNA: TGTGCCATCAGTGAGTCGAGTCAGGGGGACACTGAAGCTTTCTTT.

This chain joins TRBV4-1 and TRBJ1-4; no definite D call. Germline V gene lookup returns CDR1 MGHRA and CDR2 YSYEKL. Deletions cut 5 bases from V and 0 bases from J, with 4 bases between. The CDR3 loop spans 13 amino acids. This CDR3 reads CASSGSTNEKLFF. CDR3 in DNA: TGCGCCAGCAGCGGCTCAACTAATGAAAAACTGTTTTTT.